This entry describes one T cell receptor beta chain. Antigen unknown. The method was immunoSEQ multiplex PCR; TCRdb's version includes in-frame clones alone and lacks a portion of them. Of 9,000 to 13,000 clones in the sample, more than 85% were seen once. Trimming took 4 bases from V and 1 from J, leaving 10 bases between them. Germline V gene lookup returns CDR1 SEHNR and CDR2 FQNEAQ (reference sequence). This CDR3 has 14 residues. This record comes from a study of chemoradiotherapy in HPV16-positive cancers. As for the study in general: Candidate HPV-specific T-cell clones and common TCR motifs came from functional assays in two HPV16-positive patients. Notes on the study in general: Candidate HPV-specific clones and E7-related TCR motifs grew in tumor during treatment. The functional HPV-specific definition rests on just a couple of HPV16-positive patients.

The chain uses TRBV7-9 and TRBJ1-1, with D possibly matching TRBD1 (6 bases). Material: blood, obtained from a patient who underwent chemoradiotherapy. The clonotype was recovered from a human donor with HPV-associated anogenital cancer. The CDR3 bases are TGTGCCAGCAGCTCGGCACAGGGGAACACTGAAGCTTTCTTT. Encoded protein: CASSSAQGNTEAFF. The full variable domain, rest sourced from reference TRBV7-9 and TRBJ1-1, is DTGVSQNPRHKITKRGQNVTFRCDPISEHNRLYWYRQTLGQGPEFLTYFQNEAQLEKSRLLSDRFSAERPKGSFSTLEIQRTEQGDSAMYLCASSSAQGNTEAFFGQGTRLTVV.